This T cell receptor beta chain was identified during a study of CD8+CD57+ T cells in acquired aplastic anemia. Study information: Healthy-donor CD4+ cells averaged about 9.9 million reads.

Profiling of TCR beta VDJ combinations and CDR3 sequences used genomic DNA as template. MiXCR, applied by TCRdb to the reads, yields one record per CDR3 protein. Of some 180,000 distinct CDR3 sequences listed, 35% to 50% are singletons. J was trimmed by 5 bases and V by 3 bases; bases with no gene match: 3. CDR1 and CDR2 (germline): SGHTA, FQGNSA. The CDR3 runs to 15 residues. This clonotype has at least ten counts. The origin of this receptor is a human donor in good health. Sequencing input: sorted CD4+, CD8+, or CD8+CD57+ T cells (not recorded which) from PBMCs. The J gene is TRBJ1-4, the V gene TRBV7-2, with 10 bases fitting TRBD1. The CDR3 protein is CASSFQTGGNEKLFF. In DNA form, the CDR3 reads TGTGCCAGCAGCTTCCAGACAGGGGGCAATGAAAAACTGTTTTTT. Full variable domain (remainder filled in from reference TRBV7-2 and TRBJ1-4): GAGVSQSPSNKVTEKGKDVELRCDPISGHTALYWYRQSLGQGLEFLIYFQGNSAPDKSGLPSDRFSAERTGGSVSTLTIQRTQQEDSAVYLCASSFQTGGNEKLFFGSGTQLSVL.